This T cell receptor (beta chain) was observed in a study of blood T cell repertoires in COVID-19. Study in general: The origin of the acute and convalescent COVID-19 samples was the United States, Italy and Spain.

Measured with immunoSEQ multiplex PCR; TCRdb has only the in-frame clones, and not every one. The repertoire holds over 150,000 clones, with roughly 80% as singletons. This clone was picked up many times. Germline CDR1 is LNHDA and CDR2 is SQIVND (reference sequence). CDR3 length equals 13 residues. V dropped 5 bases and J dropped 5; count of bases not matched to a gene: 6. Specimen: peripheral blood. This receptor was taken from a man between 60 and 75 years old with acute or convalescent COVID-19. The chain combines TRBV19 with TRBJ2-7; 7 bases match TRBD1. The DNA of the CDR3 is TGTGCCAGTAGTCCAGGGGGATATAACGAGCAGTACTTC. Its protein is CASSPGGYNEQYF.